This entry lists 27 T cell receptor beta chains sequenced from one sample in a study of cytomegalovirus exposure and HLA in healthy donors. The PCR was carried out with 60 Vbeta primers and 13 Jbeta primers. Libraries were prepared by immunoSEQ multiplex PCR; TCRdb keeps only in-frame clonotypes and omits some of them. This repertoire includes about 77,000 clones. The source material was PBMCs. Every receptor here comes from a man aged 45 to 65 in good health and CMV-seropositive.

The V gene is TRBV5-6, the J gene TRBJ1-6, with D possibly TRBD1 on 6 matching bases. V was cut by 4 bases and J by 7 bases, with 15 bases left in between. The CDR3 has 15 amino acids. Germline V gives CDR1 SGHDT, CDR2 YYEEEE. The CDR3 sequence is CASSLLGRGNSPLHF. The CDR3 DNA is TGTGCCAGCAGCCTGCTCGGCAGGGGCAATTCACCCCTCCACTTT.

This chain links TRBV7-7 with TRBJ2-5; 8 bases map to TRBD2. The CDR3 consists of 14 residues. Germline V gene data show CDR1 as SSHAT and CDR2 as FNYEAQ (reference sequence). After removal of 5 bases from V and 5 bases from J, the junction contained 7 bases not matched to a gene. The CDR3 DNA follows: TGTGCCAGCAGCCGGGAGGGGTGGGGGGAGACCCAGTACTTC. Translated, it gives CASSREGWGETQYF.

The chain employs TRBV7-9 and TRBJ2-5; TRBD1 matches 7 bases. The CDR3 consists of 14 residues. The germline gives CDR1 SEHNR, CDR2 FQNEAQ (reference sequence). The trim removed 6 bases at V and 1 base at J, leaving 5 bases unmatched. The CDR3 DNA follows: TGTGCCAGCAGGACCGGGACAGCCCAAGAGACCCAGTACTTC. It codes for CASRTGTAQETQYF. Complete variable domain (other parts from reference TRBV7-9 and TRBJ2-5): DTGVSQNPRHKITKRGQNVTFRCDPISEHNRLYWYRQTLGQGPEFLTYFQNEAQLEKSRLLSDRFSAERPKGSFSTLEIQRTEQGDSAMYLCASRTGTAQETQYFGPGTRLLVL.

V is TRBV7-2 and J is TRBJ2-1; 11 bases line up with TRBD2. V dropped 4 bases and J dropped 9; count of bases not matched to a gene: 11. Germline V gene lookup returns CDR1 SGHTA and CDR2 FQGNSA. The CDR3 has 16 residues. The CDR3 DNA reads as TGTGCCAGCAGCTCTAGCGGGGGGATGGGGGTAGGTGAGCAGTTCTTC. Translated: CASSSSGGMGVGEQFF.

The V gene is TRBV27, the J gene TRBJ2-7, with 8 positions matching TRBD1. The length of the CDR3 is 12 residues. Trimming took 5 bases from V and 3 from J; bases not matched to a gene: 0. Germline CDR1 reads MNHEY; CDR2 reads SMNVEV (reference sequence). CDR3 bases: TGTGCCAGCAGTGGGACAGGCTACGAGCAGTACTTC. Protein: CASSGTGYEQYF.

J is TRBJ2-1 and V is TRBV6-1; D may be TRBD1 (6 bases). CDR3 length: 13 amino acids. Germline-derived CDR1 and CDR2 are MNHNS and SASEGT. The ends were cut back, 6 bases at V and 6 bases at J, with 12 bases in the middle. As DNA, the CDR3 is TGTGCCAGCAGGAGCAGGGGTGGCAATGAGCAGTTCTTC. This sequence encodes CASRSRGGNEQFF.

V and J are TRBV7-2 and TRBJ1-1, with D perhaps matching TRBD1 (6 bases). The V gene lost 0 bases and the J gene lost 3 bases, with 8 bases spanning the gap. Germline loops: CDR1 SGHTA, CDR2 FQGNSA. The CDR3 runs to 14 residues. CDR3 in amino acids: CASSLAPGDTEAFF. The CDR3 region has the DNA TGTGCCAGCAGCTTAGCGCCAGGGGACACTGAAGCTTTCTTT.

J is TRBJ1-2 and V is TRBV6-5; D is unclear. The CDR3 extends over 14 amino acids. Per germline, CDR1 MNHEY and CDR2 SVGAGI. V lost 7 bases, J lost 3 bases, and 15 bases lay in between. The CDR3 coding sequence is TGTGCCAGCACCCCCGACGGAGGGCACTATGGCTACACCTTC. Its translation is CASTPDGGHYGYTF.

The rearrangement uses TRBV15 and TRBJ2-3; the match to TRBD1 covers 9 bases. From germline, CDR1 is LNHNV and CDR2 YYDKDF (reference sequence). After removal of 8 bases from V and 0 bases from J, the junction contained 6 bases not matched to a gene. The CDR3 totals 15 residues. CDR3 DNA: TGTGCCACCGTACAGGGGGCAGGTAGCACAGATACGCAGTATTTT. Amino acid sequence: CATVQGAGSTDTQYF.

The chain recombines TRBV14 with TRBJ1-1; 7 bases line up with TRBD1. The germline CDR1 and CDR2 sequences are SGHDN and FVKESK. The CDR3 is made up of 17 amino acids. The V segment lost 2 bases and the J segment 4 bases; nucleotides outside the gene matches: 13. As DNA, the CDR3 is TGTGCCAGCAGCCAAACTTCCTACAGGGGCGGCATCACTGAAGCTTTCTTT. It encodes CASSQTSYRGGITEAFF.

The CDR3 bases are TGTGCCAGCAGCTTAGTGGGACAGGAGTTCACTGAAGCTTTCTTT. This codes for CASSLVGQEFTEAFF. The rearrangement uses TRBV7-9 and TRBJ1-1, with 8 bases fitting TRBD1. V was clipped by 1 base and J by 4 bases; unmatched bases: 5. Germline CDR1 is SEHNR and CDR2 is FQNEAQ (reference sequence). This CDR3 spans 15 amino acids. The variable domain in full, completed from reference TRBV7-9 and TRBJ1-1, reads DTGVSQNPRHKITKRGQNVTFRCDPISEHNRLYWYRQTLGQGPEFLTYFQNEAQLEKSRLLSDRFSAERPKGSFSTLEIQRTEQGDSAMYLCASSLVGQEFTEAFFGQGTRLTVV.

The V call is TRBV15, the J call TRBJ2-3; TRBD1 is a possible D gene (5 bases). Per germline, CDR1 LNHNV and CDR2 YYDKDF (reference sequence). The CDR3 spans 15 residues. Trimming took off 1 base at V and 3 bases at J, with 11 bases between the two ends. The CDR3 DNA reads TGTGCCACCAGCAGAGGGGGCAGGGTTACAGATACGCAGTATTTT. This translates into CATSRGGRVTDTQYF.

The CDR3 DNA reads as TGTGCCAGCAGTGAATTAGGCGGGAGCAAGGGGTACGAGCAGTACTTC. It is translated as CASSELGGSKGYEQYF. The chain combines TRBV25-1 with TRBJ2-7; 7 bases match TRBD2. This CDR3 region has 16 residues. Germline V CDR1 and CDR2: MGHDK, SYGVNS. V lost 1 base to trimming and J lost 4 bases; unmatched junction nucleotides: 10.

This chain joins TRBV7-3 and TRBJ2-2, with D possibly matching TRBD1 (6 bases). V shed 1 base and J shed 3 bases, with 12 bases lying between them. Germline CDR1 SGHTA, CDR2 FQGTGA. The length of the CDR3 is 16 residues. The chain's CDR3 is CASSLNPGAHTGELFF. CDR3 bases: TGTGCCAGCAGCTTAAATCCAGGGGCCCACACCGGGGAGCTGTTTTTT.

The chain is built from TRBV19 and TRBJ2-5; the D gene is possibly TRBD1 (7 bases). Trimming stripped 8 bases from V and 1 base from J, with 11 bases between. Germline V gene data show CDR1 as LNHDA and CDR2 as SQIVND (reference sequence). CDR3 length equals 13 residues. CDR3 bases: TGTGCCAGTGCGGGACAGACCCAAGAGACCCAGTACTTC. Translating it yields CASAGQTQETQYF.

The chain couples TRBV11-2 to TRBJ1-2; D uncertain. Germline V gene data show CDR1 as SGHAT and CDR2 as FQNNGV. V dropped 1 base and J dropped 5 bases, with 14 bases sitting between them. The length of the CDR3 is 15 residues. The chain's CDR3 is CASSLAPAGPYGYTF. The DNA of the CDR3 is TGTGCCAGCAGCTTAGCCCCGGCAGGTCCGTATGGCTACACCTTC.

The V and J genes are TRBV5-1 and TRBJ1-2, with D possibly matching TRBD1 (5 bases). The CDR3 length is 18 residues. Germline CDR1 is SGHRS and CDR2 is YFSETQ. The V gene lost 0 bases and the J gene lost 4 bases, with 22 bases spanning the gap. The CDR3 reads CASSLAGTGDGGFYGYTF. As DNA, the CDR3 is TGCGCCAGCAGCTTGGCCGGGACGGGGGACGGAGGCTTCTATGGCTACACCTTC.

The rearrangement joins TRBV27 to TRBJ2-1; 8 bases are a match to TRBD1. Losses at the gene ends were 6 bases for V and 8 bases for J; bases not matched to a gene: 9. The CDR3 covers 14 residues. The germline gives CDR1 MNHEY, CDR2 SMNVEV (reference sequence). The CDR3 DNA reads TGTGCCAGCAGAGGGGACAGGAAGGTCCATGAGCAGTTCTTC. Its protein is CASRGDRKVHEQFF.

The chain recombines TRBV14 with TRBJ1-1, with D possibly matching TRBD1 (5 bases). This CDR3 contains 14 residues. CDR1 is SGHDN, CDR2 FVKESK, per germline. V lost 3 bases, J lost 3 bases, and 11 bases lay in between. The CDR3 DNA reads TGTGCCAGCAGCCACCTAGGGGTGGACACTGAAGCTTTCTTT. This encodes CASSHLGVDTEAFF.

The CDR3 DNA reads TGTGCCAGCAGTCCCTTCCCGCCCACTAGCGGGAAGAACAATGAGCAGTTCTTC. Translating gives CASSPFPPTSGKNNEQFF. The V and J genes are TRBV28 and TRBJ2-1; the match to TRBD2 covers 10 bases. Germline trimming cut 5 bases from V and 5 bases from J; bases unmatched to any gene: 15. This CDR3 has 18 residues. Germline V CDR1 and CDR2: MDHEN, SYDVKM.

The gene calls are TRBV6-5 and TRBJ2-5, with D possibly TRBD1 on 6 matching bases. The germline V and J ends were trimmed by 4 bases and 3 bases, with 12 bases remaining between them. The length of the CDR3 is 14 residues. Germline V CDR1 and CDR2: MNHEY, SVGAGI. Written as DNA, the CDR3 is TGTGCCAGCAGTTTAGACAGGAAGGAAGAGACCCAGTACTTC. Its protein product is CASSLDRKEETQYF.

The chain uses TRBV27 and TRBJ2-7; D gene uncertain. The germline V gene has CDR1 MNHEY and CDR2 SMNVEV (reference sequence). Trimming took off 6 bases at V and 7 bases at J, with 19 bases between the two ends. The CDR3 loop spans 14 amino acids. CDR3 in DNA: TGTGCCAGCAGCCAGCCCCTCGGTCAGGCAGAGCAGTACTTC. Translated, it gives CASSQPLGQAEQYF.

The chain has TRBV25-1 and TRBJ2-3, with D perhaps matching TRBD2 (6 bases). The CDR3 sequence is 14 residues long. Germline loops: CDR1 MGHDK, CDR2 SYGVNS. Trimming took 5 bases from V and 7 from J, leaving 16 bases between them. CDR3 DNA: TGTGCCAGCAGTCCCCGGGGTCGGGGGAATACGCAGTATTTT. It yields the protein CASSPRGRGNTQYF. The whole variable domain, remainder taken from reference TRBV25-1 and TRBJ2-3, is EADIYQTPRYLVIGTGKKITLECSQTMGHDKMYWYQQDPGMELHLIHYSYGVNSTEKGDLSSESTVSRIRTEHFPLTLESARPSHTSQYLCASSPRGRGNTQYFGPGTRLTVL.

This chain links TRBV7-3 with TRBJ2-3, with D uncertain. Per the germline V gene, CDR1 is SGHTA and CDR2 is FQGTGA. CDR3 length: 13 amino acids. The V end lost 5 bases, the J end lost 0 bases, and 6 bases lay between the germline ends. The CDR3 DNA reads as TGTGCCAGCAGCCCCCCTAGCACAGATACGCAGTATTTT. This sequence encodes CASSPPSTDTQYF.

V is TRBV7-2 and J is TRBJ1-5, with 7 bases aligning to TRBD1. The trim removed 5 bases at V and 0 bases at J, leaving 13 bases unmatched. In germline, CDR1 is SGHTA, CDR2 FQGNSA. The CDR3 is 18 residues long. CDR3 sequence reads: CASSMTGTRSISNQPQHF. DNA for the CDR3: TGTGCCAGCAGCATGACAGGGACCCGCTCTATTAGCAATCAGCCCCAGCATTTT. Full variable domain (missing parts from reference TRBV7-2 and TRBJ1-5): GAGVSQSPSNKVTEKGKDVELRCDPISGHTALYWYRQSLGQGLEFLIYFQGNSAPDKSGLPSDRFSAERTGGSVSTLTIQRTQQEDSAVYLCASSMTGTRSISNQPQHFGDGTRLSIL.

V usage is TRBV9 and J usage is TRBJ2-1, with 9 positions matching TRBD1. This CDR3 spans 16 amino acids. CDR1 is SGDLS, CDR2 YYNGEE, per germline. V was pared by 4 bases and J by 6 bases, with 11 bases of the junction left unmatched. CDR3 in amino acids: CASSLELQGAGNEQFF. The CDR3 coding sequence is TGTGCCAGCAGCCTAGAGTTACAGGGGGCCGGCAATGAGCAGTTCTTC. Supplemented by reference TRBV9 and TRBJ2-1, the full variable domain reads DSGVTQTPKHLITATGQRVTLRCSPRSGDLSVYWYQQSLDQGLQFLIQYYNGEERAKGNILERFSAQQFPDLHSELNLSSLELGDSALYFCASSLELQGAGNEQFFGPGTRLTVL.

The chain employs TRBV5-1 and TRBJ1-1; TRBD1 might be the D (6 bases). The CDR3 contains 13 residues. Germline V gives CDR1 SGHRS, CDR2 YFSETQ. V was trimmed by 3 bases and J by 7 bases, leaving 13 bases between them. The CDR3 protein is CASSWVTGREAFF. The CDR3 DNA reads as TGCGCCAGCAGCTGGGTGACAGGACGTGAAGCTTTCTTT. Complete variable domain (other parts from reference TRBV5-1 and TRBJ1-1): KAGVTQTPRYLIKTRGQQVTLSCSPISGHRSVSWYQQTPGQGLQFLFEYFSETQRNKGNFPGRFSGRQFSNSRSEMNVSTLELGDSALYLCASSWVTGREAFFGQGTRLTVV.